This T cell receptor beta chain was captured by sequencing in a study of blood T cell repertoires in COVID-19 (dated by TCRdb to the early 2020s). About the investigation overall: Collaborator samples came from the United States, Italy and Spain and covered acute and convalescent phases of COVID-19. The dataset comprised deeply sampled blood TCRbeta repertoires from subjects exposed to, actively infected with, or recovered from COVID-19. Sample metadata almost always included a de-identified subject ID, COVID-19 status, age in years and sex. A freely available public database, intended as a resource for researchers studying the immune response to SARS-CoV-2, is where the repertoires were released. The material from the prospective study consisted of cDNA or gDNA derived from T cells, B-cell-depleted T cells, or PBMCs. Where available, HLA class I and class II types were taken from metadata supplied by the sample provider and were not determined by assay-based typing. The samples were drawn from two sources: the first 160 participants of the ongoing ImmuneRACE study, and 1,000 to 1,500 subjects contributed by 6 global collaborators.

At one collaborating source in Seattle, patients were enrolled during active infection and were followed longitudinally through the course of disease. Each collaborating institution followed its own protocols to collect whole blood in K2EDTA tubes. For TCRbeta analysis, collaborators shipped samples as frozen whole blood, isolated PBMCs, or DNA extracted from either of those sample types. The cysteine opens and the phenylalanine closes a CDR3 of 16 amino acids. CDR3 DNA is the only sequence kept; it has 48 bases, read in frame from the first base. According to the germline V gene, CDR1 reads SGDLS and CDR2 reads YYNGEE. The germline V and J ends show losses of 4 bases and 4 bases respectively, and no gene match explains 13 bases of the junction. General conclusions and limits of the study: How much clinical and demographic metadata was included differed by source and by participant, and the metadata was provided uncurated.

Points on this clone: No antigen is known for it. Base qualities are not at hand, and no much larger clone is one base apart.

The immunoSEQ Assay, a bias-controlled multiplex PCR, was used to amplify TCRbeta CDR3 regions from genomic DNA. The original methods were these. Within the assay, amplification of reference gene primers was used to estimate how many nucleated cells each sample contained. To quantify the absolute abundance of each unique TCRbeta CDR3 rearrangement, sequence reads were collapsed and filtered. For each sample, productive Simpson clonality was calculated as the square root of Simpson's diversity index across productive rearrangements. TCRdb retrieved this table from immuneACCESS and kept in-frame rearrangements only. Not all clones are present; in checked studies, unresolved V genes account for under half, and no reason is known for the remainder. D and trimming come from the DNA, and the V and J calls and clone size come from that table. In all, the sample holds a few hundred thousand clones, and about 90% of those were seen once. The top ten clonotypes cover less than 3.5% of the sample.

This chain is built from TRBV9 and TRBJ2-7; TRBD2 matches 8 bases in the middle. The clonotype originates from a woman under 40 with COVID-19, enrolled during active disease. The material sequenced was peripheral blood. The CDR3: CASSTGSGSEGYEQYF. The nucleotide sequence reads as follows: TGTGCCAGCAGCACTGGGAGCGGGAGCGAGGGGTACGAGCAGTACTTC.